This T cell receptor beta chain was sequenced for a study of post-analysis software for immune sequencing data. Whole-study context: Included among the disease courses, which were recorded for the cohort, were relapsing-remitting, secondary progressive and progressive-relapsing multiple sclerosis.

General study results and limits: Higher frequency in patients than in controls was seen for about five TRBV segments, with TRBV5-6, TRBV5-1 and TRBV20-1 among them. Significantly lower normalized Chao1 diversity was found in patients with multiple sclerosis relative to controls.

Of note for this clonotype: What it binds is unknown.

cDNA libraries of TCR beta carried unique molecular identifiers. MiXCR, applied by TCRdb to the PCR reads, yields one record per CDR3 protein. Counted here are 650,000 to 850,000 distinct CDR3 sequences, roughly 50% occurring once; the ten biggest clones make up approximately 4.2%. This CDR3 is built from 13 residues. Germline V CDR1 and CDR2: DFQATT, SNEGSKA (reference sequence). V was pared by 6 bases and J by 9 bases, with 6 bases of the junction left unmatched. The sequenced material came from blood. The receptor comes from a girl aged 10 to 17 with multiple sclerosis. The chain uses TRBV20-1 and TRBJ1-6, with 9 bases aligning to TRBD1. The CDR3: CSAWTGASSPLHF. DNA for the CDR3: TGCAGTGCCTGGACAGGGGCGAGTTCACCCCTCCACTTT.